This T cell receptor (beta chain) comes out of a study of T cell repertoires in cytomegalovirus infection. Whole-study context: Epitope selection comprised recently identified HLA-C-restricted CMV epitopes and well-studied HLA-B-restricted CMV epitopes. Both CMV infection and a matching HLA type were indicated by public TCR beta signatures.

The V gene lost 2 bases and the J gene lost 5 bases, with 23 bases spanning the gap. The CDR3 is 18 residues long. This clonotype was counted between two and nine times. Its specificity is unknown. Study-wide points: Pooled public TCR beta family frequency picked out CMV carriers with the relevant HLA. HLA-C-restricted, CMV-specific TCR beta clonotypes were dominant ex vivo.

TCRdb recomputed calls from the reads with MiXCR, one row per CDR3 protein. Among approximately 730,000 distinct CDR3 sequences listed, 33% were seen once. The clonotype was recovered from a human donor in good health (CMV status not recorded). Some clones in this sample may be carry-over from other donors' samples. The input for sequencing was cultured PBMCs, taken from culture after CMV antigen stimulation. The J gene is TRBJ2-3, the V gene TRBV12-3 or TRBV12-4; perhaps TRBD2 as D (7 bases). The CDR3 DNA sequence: TGTGCCAGCAGTTTACCCGGGGGGCCACTTCAAATCGGAGATACGCAGTATTTT. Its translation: CASSLPGGPLQIGDTQYF.